The T cell receptor (beta chain) under discussion was sequenced for a study of T cell responses to AZD1222 COVID-19 vaccine. As to this clone: No antigen is known for it.

Study-wide findings and caveats: Targets within unmutated variant regions were reportedly found for nearly half of spike-specific TCRs. White British people made up most donors, females outnumbered males, and clonal diversity was possibly underestimated. Spike was spanned by vaccine-associated CD4 TCRs, with dominance at 160-218 and 743-854.

Libraries were prepared by immunoSEQ multiplex PCR; TCRdb keeps only in-frame clonotypes and omits some of them. Here the sample spans some 110,000 clones, about 90% being singletons. Losses at the gene ends were 0 bases for V and 2 bases for J; bases not matched to a gene: 3. The CDR3 is 16 amino acids. Germline CDR1 MNHEY, CDR2 SVGEGT. The gene calls are TRBV6-2 or TRBV6-3 and TRBJ1-2; 10 bases agree with TRBD1. The TCR was taken from an adult in good health. The specimen comprised peripheral blood, sampled on day 0 of AZD1222 vaccination. As DNA, the CDR3 is TGTGCCAGCAGTTACTCGAGGACAGGGGGGAACTATGGCTACACCTTC. Its translation is CASSYSRTGGNYGYTF.